The clone carrying this T cell receptor (beta chain) has more than one count but fewer than ten. These data originate in a study of blood T cell repertoires in COVID-19. Across the whole study: The origin of the acute and convalescent COVID-19 samples was the United States, Italy and Spain. Nucleic acid was either cDNA or gDNA, and it came from T cells, B-cell-depleted T cells, or PBMCs.

The CDR3 sequence is 13 residues long. V dropped 1 base and J dropped 7 bases, with 11 bases sitting between them. Germline CDR1 and CDR2: SGHAT and FQNNGV. TCRdb's copy holds only in-frame clones and misses some; the assay was immunoSEQ multiplex PCR. The table records around 280,000 clones, around 87% of them present only once. Input material: peripheral blood. The sequence came from a man aged 70-80 years with acute or convalescent COVID-19. The chain joins TRBV11-2 to TRBJ2-7; perhaps TRBD1 as D (6 bases). The CDR3 loop reads CASSLVGGREQYF. CDR3 sequence (DNA): TGTGCCAGCAGCTTAGTTGGGGGCCGGGAGCAGTACTTC.